This T cell receptor (beta chain) derives from a study of T cells expressing NK-cell markers. On the study more broadly: The study sequenced eight donors, seven HCMV-seropositive and one seronegative.

TCRdb re-analyzed the 5' RACE reads; it lists each CDR3 protein once, without DNA. The listing records some 450,000 distinct CDR3 sequences. Turning to this clonotype: Its target is not known.

CDR1 is LNHNV and CDR2 is YYDKDF in the germline V gene (reference sequence). The CDR3 extends over 15 amino acids. General study findings and limits: Of CD8+ T cells, about 1.0-8% belonged to dominant NKG2C+ clonotypes in roughly 6 donors. Certain NKG2C+ T cell clones were expanded, and their HCMV specificity remained unclear. The leading position in the CD3+CD56-NKG2C+ fraction of a handful of donors also went to these clonotypes.

The clonotype originates from a woman aged 18-70 years in good health. Sequenced material: blood T cells: a sorted CD56 or NKG2C T cell subset, CD4+ or CD8+ T cells, or bulk PBMC T cells (not recorded which). The chain uses TRBV15 and TRBJ2-3; TCRdb gives TRBD2 as the D gene, but with no DNA this cannot be confirmed. The CDR3 here is CATSRTSGGANTQYF.